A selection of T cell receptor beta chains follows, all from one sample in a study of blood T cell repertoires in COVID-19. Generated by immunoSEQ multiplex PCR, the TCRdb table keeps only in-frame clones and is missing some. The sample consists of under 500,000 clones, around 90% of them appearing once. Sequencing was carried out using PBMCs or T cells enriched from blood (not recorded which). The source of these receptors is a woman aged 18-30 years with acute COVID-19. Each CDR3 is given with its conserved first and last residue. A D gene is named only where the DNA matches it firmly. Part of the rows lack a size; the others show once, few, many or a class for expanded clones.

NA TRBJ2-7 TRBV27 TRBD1 CASSPRVPGQGNEQYF TGTGCCAGCAGTCCCAGGGTTCCGGGACAGGGCAACGAGCAGTACTTC
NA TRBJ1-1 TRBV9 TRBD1 CASSVGQGNTEAFF TGTGCCAGCAGCGTAGGACAGGGGAACACTGAAGCTTTCTTT
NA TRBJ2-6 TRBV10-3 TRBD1 CAISERTGNGANVLTF TGTGCCATCAGTGAAAGGACAGGGAATGGGGCCAACGTCCTGACTTTC
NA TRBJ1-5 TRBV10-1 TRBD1 CASREPGTGNSNQPQHF TGCGCCAGCAGAGAACCGGGGACAGGGAATAGCAATCAGCCCCAGCATTTT
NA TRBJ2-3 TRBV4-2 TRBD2 CASSRIDGGGVGDTQYF TGTGCCAGCAGCCGCATTGACGGCGGGGGGGTTGGAGATACGCAGTATTTT
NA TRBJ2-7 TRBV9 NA CASSVASGSEQYF TGTGCCAGCAGCGTAGCGTCAGGAAGCGAGCAGTACTTC
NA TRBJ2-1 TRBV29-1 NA CSVPRTTRSYNEQFF TGCAGCGTTCCGAGGACTACCCGCTCCTACAATGAGCAGTTCTTC
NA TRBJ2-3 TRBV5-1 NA CASSLGGVGTDTQYF TGCGCCAGCAGCTTGGGCGGGGTTGGAACAGATACGCAGTATTTT
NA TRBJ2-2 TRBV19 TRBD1 CASRGQGTDTGELFF TGTGCCAGTAGGGGACAGGGCACCGACACCGGGGAGCTGTTTTTT
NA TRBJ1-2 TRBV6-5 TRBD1 CASSYTWDRDYGYTF TGTGCCAGCAGTTACACGTGGGACAGGGACTATGGCTACACCTTC
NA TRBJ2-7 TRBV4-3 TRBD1 CASSQDTGGFYEQYF TGCGCCAGCAGCCAAGACACAGGGGGCTTCTACGAGCAGTACTTC
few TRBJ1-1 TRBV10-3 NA CAISETDSSTEAFF TGTGCCATCAGTGAGACCGACAGCTCCACTGAAGCTTTCTTT
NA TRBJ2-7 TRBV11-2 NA CASSSQGGEQYF TGTGCCAGCAGTTCCCAGGGTGGCGAGCAGTACTTC
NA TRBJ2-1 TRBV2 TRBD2 CASSGASGSYNEQFF TGTGCCAGCAGTGGAGCTAGCGGATCCTACAATGAGCAGTTCTTC
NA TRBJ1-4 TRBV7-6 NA CASSLMEKGGKLFF TGTGCCAGCAGCTTAATGGAGAAAGGAGGAAAACTGTTTTTT
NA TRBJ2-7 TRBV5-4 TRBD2 CASSVQGLVYEQYF TGTGCCAGCAGCGTTCAAGGACTAGTCTACGAGCAGTACTTC
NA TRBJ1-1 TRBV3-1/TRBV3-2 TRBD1 CASSRGTGSMNTEAFF TGTGCCAGCAGCCGTGGGACAGGATCGATGAACACTGAAGCTTTCTTT
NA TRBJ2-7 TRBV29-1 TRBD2 CSVGGRATYEQYF TGCAGCGTTGGCGGGAGAGCAACCTACGAGCAGTACTTC
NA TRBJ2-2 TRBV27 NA CASSSVTSGYYANTGELFF TGTGCCAGCAGTTCGGTCACTTCCGGTTACTACGCGAACACCGGGGAGCTGTTTTTT
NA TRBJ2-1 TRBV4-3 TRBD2 CASSQGGGSTYNEQFF TGCGCCAGCAGCCAAGGAGGCGGGAGCACCTACAATGAGCAGTTCTTC
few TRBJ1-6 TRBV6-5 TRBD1 CASSYSNTGESPLHF TGTGCCAGCAGTTACTCGAACACAGGGGAGTCACCCCTCCACTTT
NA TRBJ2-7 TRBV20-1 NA CSARVSYEQYF TGCAGTGCTAGGGTCAGCTACGAGCAGTACTTC
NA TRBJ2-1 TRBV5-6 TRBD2 CASSLIGGLAGGNEQFF TGTGCCAGCAGCTTGATTGGTGGGCTAGCGGGAGGCAATGAGCAGTTCTTC
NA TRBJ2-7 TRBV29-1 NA CSVDNAGEQYF TGCAGCGTTGATAATGCGGGTGAGCAGTACTTC
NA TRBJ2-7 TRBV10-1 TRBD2 CASSSGYYEQYF TGCGCCAGCTCTAGCGGCTACTACGAGCAGTACTTC
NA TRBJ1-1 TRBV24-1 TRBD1 CATSETGTEAFF TGTGCCACCAGTGAGACAGGGACTGAAGCTTTCTTT
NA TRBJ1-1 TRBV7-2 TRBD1 CASSSGTGITEAFF TGTGCCAGCAGCTCCGGGACAGGGATCACTGAAGCTTTCTTT
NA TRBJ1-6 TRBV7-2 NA CASSLDSVNSPLHF TGTGCCAGCAGCTTGGACAGTGTTAATTCACCCCTCCACTTT
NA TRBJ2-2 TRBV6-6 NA CASSPRTTYTGELFF TGTGCCAGCAGTCCCCGGACTACCTACACCGGGGAGCTGTTTTTT
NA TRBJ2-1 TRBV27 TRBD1 CASSSTPRTGTGGSNEQFF TGTGCCAGCAGTTCGACCCCCCGAACCGGGACAGGGGGATCCAATGAGCAGTTCTTC
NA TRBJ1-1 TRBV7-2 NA CASSPERLTEAFF TGTGCCAGCAGCCCGGAGCGGCTCACTGAAGCTTTCTTT
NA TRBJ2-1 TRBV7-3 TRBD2 CASSLAGLAGPGEQFF TGTGCCAGCAGCTTAGCGGGACTAGCGGGGCCAGGGGAGCAGTTCTTC
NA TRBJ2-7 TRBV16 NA CASSQLDLTEAYEQYF TGTGCCAGCAGCCAGCTCGATTTGACAGAGGCTTACGAGCAGTACTTC
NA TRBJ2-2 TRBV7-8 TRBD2 CASSLVVREANTGELFF TGTGCCAGCAGCTTAGTTGTGCGGGAGGCGAACACCGGGGAGCTGTTTTTT
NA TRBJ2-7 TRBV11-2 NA CASTPVGGYEQYF TGTGCCAGCACCCCCGTAGGGGGCTACGAGCAGTACTTC
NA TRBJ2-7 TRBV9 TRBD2 CASSVDRAGYEQYF TGTGCCAGCAGCGTAGATCGAGCGGGGTACGAGCAGTACTTC
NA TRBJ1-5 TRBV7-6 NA CASSLGQGKGQPQHF TGTGCCAGCAGCTTAGGGCAGGGGAAGGGACAGCCCCAGCATTTT
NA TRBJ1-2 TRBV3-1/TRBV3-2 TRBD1 CASSRGQVPNYGYTF TGTGCCAGCAGTCGCGGACAGGTTCCAAACTATGGCTACACCTTC
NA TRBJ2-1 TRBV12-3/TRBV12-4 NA CASIEVGRHEQFF TGTGCCAGCATCGAGGTGGGTCGACATGAGCAGTTCTTC
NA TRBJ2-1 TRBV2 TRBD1 CASCQGVNNEQFF TGTGCCAGCTGTCAGGGGGTAAACAATGAGCAGTTCTTC
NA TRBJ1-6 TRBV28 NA CASSSQLNSPLHF TGTGCCAGCAGTTCCCAACTTAATTCACCCCTCCACTTT
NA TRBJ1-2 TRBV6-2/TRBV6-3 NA CASSDSYTNYGYTF TGTGCCAGCAGTGACAGCTATACTAACTATGGCTACACCTTC
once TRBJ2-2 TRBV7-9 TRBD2 CATARGVNTGELFF TGTGCCACCGCCCGGGGGGTGAACACCGGGGAGCTGTTTTTT
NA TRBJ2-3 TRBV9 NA CASSVATSQPRDTQYF TGTGCCAGCAGCGTAGCTACTAGCCAACCGCGGGATACGCAGTATTTT
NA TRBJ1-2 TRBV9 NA CASSAHPEQPWYGYTF TGTGCCAGCAGCGCCCACCCGGAGCAACCCTGGTATGGCTACACCTTC
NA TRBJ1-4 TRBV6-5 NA CASSYGGQEKLFF TGTGCTAGCAGTTACGGTGGGCAGGAAAAACTGTTTTTT
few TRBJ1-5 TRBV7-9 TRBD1 CASSSYTGTADQPQHF TGTGCCAGCAGCTCATACACCGGGACAGCTGATCAGCCCCAGCATTTT
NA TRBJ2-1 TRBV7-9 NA CASSSGRGQFF TGTGCCAGCAGCTCCGGACGGGGGCAGTTCTTC
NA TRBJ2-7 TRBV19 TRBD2 CASSIRARGGAYEQYF TGTGCCAGTAGTATACGGGCGCGCGGGGGGGCCTACGAGCAGTACTTC
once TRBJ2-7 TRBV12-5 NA CASGPEFSGKAYEQYF TGTGCTAGTGGTCCCGAGTTTTCGGGAAAGGCCTACGAGCAGTACTTC
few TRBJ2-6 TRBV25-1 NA CASLYSGANVLTF TGTGCCAGTTTATACTCTGGGGCCAACGTCCTGACTTTC
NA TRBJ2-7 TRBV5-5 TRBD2 CASSLTSGSDEQYF TGTGCCAGCAGCTTGACTAGCGGGAGCGACGAGCAGTACTTC